The 17 T cell receptor beta chains reported below all come from one sample, sequenced in a study of CD8+CD57+ T cells in acquired aplastic anemia. According to the study, genomic DNA was the template for TCR beta VDJ and CDR3 profiling. One entry per CDR3 protein results from TCRdb running MiXCR on the reads. The sample has fewer than 150,000 distinct CDR3 sequences; around 48% are singletons. Material: sorted CD4+, CD8+, or CD8+CD57+ T cells (not recorded which) from PBMCs. Receptors originate from a human donor in good health, serving as a control.

The chain uses TRBV27 and TRBJ1-2; 9 bases are shared with TRBD1. J gave up 7 bases and V 5 bases, and 8 bases lay outside the gene matches. Germline V gene lookup returns CDR1 MNHEY and CDR2 SMNVEV (reference sequence). This CDR3 contains 14 residues. CDR3 nucleotide sequence: TGTGCCAGCAGTAACCGGGACAGGGTTGTTGGCTACACCTTC. It codes for CASSNRDRVVGYTF.

The table lists this clonotype with a few counts. The rearrangement links TRBV25-1 to TRBJ1-4; D unclear. Trimming cost V 6 bases and J 3 bases, with 14 bases left between them. This CDR3 contains 15 residues. Germline CDR1 MGHDK, CDR2 SYGVNS. Here the CDR3 reads CASSPDRGPNEKLFF. CDR3 DNA: TGTGCCAGCAGCCCGGACCGAGGGCCTAATGAAAAACTGTTTTTT.

This chain uses TRBV15 with TRBJ1-2; 9 nucleotides align to TRBD1. The CDR3 totals 14 residues. Trimming removed 5 bases from V and 3 bases from J; junction bases left unmatched: 4. Germline CDR1 is LNHNV and CDR2 is YYDKDF (reference sequence). CDR3 sequence (DNA): TGTGCCACCAGCGGACGACAGGGGGACTATGGCTACACCTTC. Translated: CATSGRQGDYGYTF.

Remarks on this clonotype: A much more abundant neighbour one base away suggests this may be a read error. V is TRBV7-3 and J is TRBJ2-5; TRBD2 is a possible D gene (6 bases). The V end lost 3 bases, the J end lost 9 bases, and 14 bases lay between the germline ends. CDR1 is SGHTA, CDR2 FQGTGA, per germline. This CDR3 spans 13 amino acids. The CDR3 region is CASSFGPGEAQYF. The DNA of the CDR3 is TGTGCCAGCAGCTTTGGGCCGGGGGAGGCCCAGTACTTC. The complete variable domain, with remaining parts taken from reference TRBV7-3 and TRBJ2-5, reads GAGVSQTPSNKVTEKGKYVELRCDPISGHTALYWYRQSLGQGPEFLIYFQGTGAADDSGLPNDRFFAVRPEGSVSTLKIQRTERGDSAVYLCASSFGPGEAQYFGPGTRLLVL.

The chain has TRBV5-1 and TRBJ2-7; D possibly corresponds to TRBD2 (6 bases). Germline V gives CDR1 SGHRS, CDR2 YFSETQ. This CDR3 contains 14 residues. V was clipped by 3 bases and J by 1 base, with 11 bases between them. Here the CDR3 DNA reads TGCGCCAGCAGCTGGGGAGGTGGGTCCTACGAGCAGTACTTC. It yields the protein CASSWGGGSYEQYF.

This clonotype was detected only once. The J gene is TRBJ2-7, the V gene TRBV24-1; the D gene is possibly TRBD1 (6 bases). The length of the CDR3 is 12 residues. The germline CDR1 and CDR2 sequences are KGHDR and SFDVKD. CDR3 residues: CISRTATYEQYF. CDR3 DNA: TGTATATCTCGGACAGCCACCTACGAGCAGTACTTC.

The chain uses TRBV5-1 and TRBJ2-2; D perhaps matches TRBD1 (5 bases). Germline CDR1 reads SGHRS; CDR2 reads YFSETQ. The CDR3 spans 16 residues. V was pared by 1 base and J by 0 bases, with 10 bases between. Here the CDR3 DNA reads TGCGCCAGCAGCTTGTCTCCCAGGGCGAACACCGGGGAGCTGTTTTTT. Translated: CASSLSPRANTGELFF.

This sequence joins TRBV29-1 and TRBJ1-1; weak D call: TRBD1 (5 bases). CDR1 SQVTM and CDR2 ANQGSEA come from the germline V gene. This CDR3 comprises 14 residues. V shed 0 bases and J shed 5 bases, with 13 bases lying between them. The CDR3 loop reads CSVEEGLLSTEAFF. Here the CDR3 DNA reads TGCAGCGTTGAAGAGGGACTGTTGAGTACTGAAGCTTTCTTT.

This chain links TRBV29-1 with TRBJ1-1; D is uncertain. The V gene's germline CDR1 is SQVTM and CDR2 ANQGSEA. V lost 4 bases, J lost 1 base, and 7 bases lay in between. CDR3 length: 12 residues. In nucleotides, the CDR3 is TGCAGCGTTGTGCAGGCGAACACTGAAGCTTTCTTT. Amino acid sequence: CSVVQANTEAFF.

The CDR3 region is CASASWDGFYEQYF. CDR3 bases: TGCGCCAGCGCTAGCTGGGACGGGTTCTACGAGCAGTACTTC. V is TRBV5-1 and J is TRBJ2-7; possibly TRBD1 or TRBD2 for D (5 bases each). Germline lookup yields CDR1 SGHRS and CDR2 YFSETQ. Between the trimmed V and J ends, which lost 7 bases and 3 bases, there was a span of 17 bases. The CDR3 covers 14 residues.

The chain links TRBV6-5 to TRBJ1-6; D gene uncertain. CDR1 and CDR2 from the germline V gene are MNHEY and SVGAGI. This CDR3 comprises 14 residues. V was shortened by 2 bases and J by 9 bases, with 11 bases between the two germline ends. The CDR3 loop reads CASSYGHSSSPLHF. The CDR3 region has the DNA TGTGCCAGCAGTTACGGGCACAGCAGTTCACCCCTCCACTTT.

As for this clonotype: This sequence may be a read error, since a much larger clone differs from it by one base. Given the absence of the conserved phenylalanine or tryptophan at the CDR3 end, a read error is likely. The genes are TRBV7-2 and TRBJ2-6; D might be TRBD1 (6 bases). There are 16 residues in the CDR3. Trimming left V 3 bases short and J 3 bases short, with 12 bases between. Germline V CDR1 and CDR2: SGHTA, FQGNSA. The CDR3 loop reads CASSLNRDGGANVLTS. The CDR3 DNA reads as TGTGCCAGCAGCTTGAACAGGGATGGTGGGGCCAACGTCCTGACTTCC.

This clonotype appeared many times. V usage is TRBV6-1 and J usage is TRBJ1-6; D gene unclear. The CDR3 is 16 amino acids. CDR1 is MNHNS and CDR2 is SASEGT in the germline V gene. Between the trimmed V and J ends, which lost 6 bases and 4 bases, there was a span of 16 bases. The CDR3 is CASRSRGISYNSPLHF. For the CDR3, the DNA is TGTGCCAGCAGAAGCCGGGGAATCTCTTATAATTCACCCCTCCACTTT.

This clonotype was detected a few times. This chain connects TRBV19 to TRBJ2-5, with D uncertain. The CDR3 is made up of 12 amino acids. Per the germline V gene, CDR1 is LNHDA and CDR2 is SQIVND (reference sequence). V lost 5 bases, J lost 5 bases, and 9 bases lay in between. This CDR3 is CASSPSGETQYF. The CDR3 DNA follows: TGTGCCAGTAGTCCTTCTGGGGAGACCCAGTACTTC. Based on the CDR3 plus reference TRBV19 and TRBJ2-5, the full variable domain is DGGITQSPKYLFRKEGQNVTLSCEQNLNHDAMYWYRQDPGQGLRLIYYSQIVNDFQKGDIAEGYSVSREKKESFPLTVTSAQKNPTAFYLCASSPSGETQYFGPGTRLLVL.

This clonotype was detected ten times or more. The chain recombines TRBV20-1 with TRBJ2-1, with 10 bases matching TRBD2. The CDR3 loop spans 14 amino acids. Germline CDR1 reads DFQATT; CDR2 reads SNEGSKA (reference sequence). CDR3 amino acids: CSSGGANLDNEQFF. The DNA for the CDR3 is TGCTCAAGCGGGGGGGCCAATTTGGACAATGAGCAGTTCTTC.

Comment on this clonotype: At one end the junction does not follow the germline gene, possibly because of a read error. V and J are TRBV7-7 and TRBJ2-5; D remains unclear. CDR1 is SSHAT and CDR2 is FNYEAQ in the germline V gene (reference sequence). This CDR3 has 14 amino acids. The CDR3 DNA reads as TGTGCTAGCAGTCGTCTTCCCGGCTTGGAGACCCAGTACTTC. It is translated as CASSRLPGLETQYF.

This chain uses TRBV11-1 with TRBJ1-5; D is perhaps TRBD1 (6 bases). V lost 1 base, J lost 6 bases, and 16 bases lay in between. This CDR3 is built from 16 residues. Germline loops: CDR1 SGHAT, CDR2 FQDESV (reference sequence). CDR3 sequence reads: CASSLDAEQGGQPQHF. Written as DNA, the CDR3 is TGTGCCAGCAGCTTAGATGCAGAACAGGGTGGTCAGCCCCAGCATTTT.